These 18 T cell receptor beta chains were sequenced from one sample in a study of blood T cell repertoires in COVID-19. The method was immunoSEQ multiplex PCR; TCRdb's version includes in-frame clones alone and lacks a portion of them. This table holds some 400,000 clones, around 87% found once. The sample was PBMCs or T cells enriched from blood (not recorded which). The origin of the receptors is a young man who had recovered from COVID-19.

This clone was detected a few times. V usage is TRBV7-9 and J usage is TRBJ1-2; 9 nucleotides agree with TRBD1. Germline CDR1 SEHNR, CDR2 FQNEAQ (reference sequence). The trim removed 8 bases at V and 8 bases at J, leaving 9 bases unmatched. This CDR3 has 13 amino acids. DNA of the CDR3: TGTGCCAGCGGCCGGACAGGGGATTGGGGCTACACCTTC. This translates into CASGRTGDWGYTF.

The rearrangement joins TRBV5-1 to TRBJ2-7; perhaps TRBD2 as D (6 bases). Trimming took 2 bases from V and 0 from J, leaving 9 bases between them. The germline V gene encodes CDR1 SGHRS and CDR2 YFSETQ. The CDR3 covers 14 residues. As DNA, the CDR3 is TGCGCCAGCAGCTTCGGGGGTTCCTCCTACGAGCAGTACTTC. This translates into CASSFGGSSYEQYF.

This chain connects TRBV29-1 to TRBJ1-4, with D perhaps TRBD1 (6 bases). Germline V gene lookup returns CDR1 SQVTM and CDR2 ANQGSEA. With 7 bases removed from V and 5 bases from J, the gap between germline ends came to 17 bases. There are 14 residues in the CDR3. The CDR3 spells CSAEGGASNEKLFF. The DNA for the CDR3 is TGCAGCGCAGAGGGGGGGGCGAGCAATGAAAAACTGTTTTTT.

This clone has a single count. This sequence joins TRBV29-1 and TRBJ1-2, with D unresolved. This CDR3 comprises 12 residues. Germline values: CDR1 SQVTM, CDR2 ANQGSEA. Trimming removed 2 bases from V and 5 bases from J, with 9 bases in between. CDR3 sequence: CSVEYPGYGYTF. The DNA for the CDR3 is TGCAGCGTTGAATATCCGGGGTATGGCTACACCTTC.

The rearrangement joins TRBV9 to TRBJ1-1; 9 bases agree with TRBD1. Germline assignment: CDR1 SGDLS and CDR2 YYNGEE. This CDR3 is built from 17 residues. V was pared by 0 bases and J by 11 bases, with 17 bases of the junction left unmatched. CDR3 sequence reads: CASSVASSGTGKGAAFF. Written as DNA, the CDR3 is TGTGCCAGCAGCGTAGCTTCCTCCGGGACAGGGAAGGGTGCGGCTTTCTTT.

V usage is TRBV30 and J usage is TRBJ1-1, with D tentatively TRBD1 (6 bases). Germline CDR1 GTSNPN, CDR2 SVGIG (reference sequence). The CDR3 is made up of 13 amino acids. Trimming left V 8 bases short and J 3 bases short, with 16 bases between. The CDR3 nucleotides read TGTGCCCTTGACAGGCCTGCGGACACTGAAGCTTTCTTT. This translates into CALDRPADTEAFF.

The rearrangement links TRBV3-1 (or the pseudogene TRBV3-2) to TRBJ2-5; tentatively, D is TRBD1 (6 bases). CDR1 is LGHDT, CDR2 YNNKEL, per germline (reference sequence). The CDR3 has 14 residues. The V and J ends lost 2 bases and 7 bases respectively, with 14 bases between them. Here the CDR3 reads CASSQTRGGGTQYF. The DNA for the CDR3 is TGTGCCAGCAGCCAAACCAGGGGTGGAGGGACCCAGTACTTC.

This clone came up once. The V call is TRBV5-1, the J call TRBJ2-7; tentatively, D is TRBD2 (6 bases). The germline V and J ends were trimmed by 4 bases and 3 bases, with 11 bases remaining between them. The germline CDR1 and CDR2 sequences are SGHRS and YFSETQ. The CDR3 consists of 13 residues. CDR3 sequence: CASSLKDYYEQYF. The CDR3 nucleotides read TGCGCCAGCAGCCTGAAGGACTACTACGAGCAGTACTTC. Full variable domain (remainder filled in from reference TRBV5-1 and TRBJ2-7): KAGVTQTPRYLIKTRGQQVTLSCSPISGHRSVSWYQQTPGQGLQFLFEYFSETQRNKGNFPGRFSGRQFSNSRSEMNVSTLELGDSALYLCASSLKDYYEQYFGPGTRLTVT.

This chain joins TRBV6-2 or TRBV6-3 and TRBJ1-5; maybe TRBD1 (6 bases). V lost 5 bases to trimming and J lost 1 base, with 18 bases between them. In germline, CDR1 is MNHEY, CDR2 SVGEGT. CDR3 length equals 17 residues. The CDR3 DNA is TGTGCCAGCAGTAAACTGGACAGTGCCAGAAGCAATCAGCCCCAGCATTTT. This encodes CASSKLDSARSNQPQHF.

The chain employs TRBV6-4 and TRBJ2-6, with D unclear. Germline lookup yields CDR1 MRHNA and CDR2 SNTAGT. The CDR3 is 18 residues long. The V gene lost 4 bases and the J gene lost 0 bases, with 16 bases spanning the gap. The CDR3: CASSARQRLSSGANVLTF. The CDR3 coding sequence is TGTGCCAGCAGTGCCCGGCAGCGCCTGTCCTCTGGGGCCAACGTCCTGACTTTC.

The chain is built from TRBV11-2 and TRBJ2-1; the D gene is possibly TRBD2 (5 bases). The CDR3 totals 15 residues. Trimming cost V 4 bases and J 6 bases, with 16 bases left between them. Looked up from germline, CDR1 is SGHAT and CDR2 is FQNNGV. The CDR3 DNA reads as TGTGCCAGCAGCTCCCTTATGCGGGCGGGCAATGAGCAGTTCTTC. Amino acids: CASSSLMRAGNEQFF.

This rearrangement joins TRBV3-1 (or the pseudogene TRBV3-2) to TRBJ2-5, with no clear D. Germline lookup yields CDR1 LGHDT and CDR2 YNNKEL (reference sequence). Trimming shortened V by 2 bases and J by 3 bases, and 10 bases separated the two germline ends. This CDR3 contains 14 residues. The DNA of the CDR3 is TGTGCCAGCAGCCAATTTCGTAATGAAGAGACCCAGTACTTC. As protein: CASSQFRNEETQYF.

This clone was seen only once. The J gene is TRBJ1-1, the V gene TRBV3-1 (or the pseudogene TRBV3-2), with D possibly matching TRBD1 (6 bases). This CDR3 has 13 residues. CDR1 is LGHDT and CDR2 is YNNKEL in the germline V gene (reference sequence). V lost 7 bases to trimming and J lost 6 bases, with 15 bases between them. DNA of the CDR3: TGTGCCAGCAACGAACAGGGCAGGCCTGAAGCTTTCTTT. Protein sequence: CASNEQGRPEAFF.

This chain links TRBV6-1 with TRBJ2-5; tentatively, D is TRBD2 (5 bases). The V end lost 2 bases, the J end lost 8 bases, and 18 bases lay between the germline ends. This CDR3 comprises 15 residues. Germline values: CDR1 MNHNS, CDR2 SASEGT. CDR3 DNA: TGTGCCAGCAGTGAAAGGGTCGCCGAGACGGGAACCCAGTACTTC. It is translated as CASSERVAETGTQYF.

CDR3 sequence: CASSFGESSEAFF. In DNA, the CDR3 is TGTGCCAGCAGTTTCGGGGAGTCGAGTGAAGCTTTCTTT. The chain is built from TRBV12-3 or TRBV12-4 and TRBJ1-1, with no clear D. V lost 3 bases and J lost 7, with 12 bases in between. The CDR3 is made up of 13 amino acids.

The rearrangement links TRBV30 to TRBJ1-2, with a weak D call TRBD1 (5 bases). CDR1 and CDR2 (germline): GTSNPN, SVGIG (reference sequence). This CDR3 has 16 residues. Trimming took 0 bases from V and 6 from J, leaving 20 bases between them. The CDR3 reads CAWSVLGRGANNGYTF. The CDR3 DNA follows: TGTGCCTGGAGTGTACTAGGGAGGGGCGCGAATAATGGCTACACCTTC.

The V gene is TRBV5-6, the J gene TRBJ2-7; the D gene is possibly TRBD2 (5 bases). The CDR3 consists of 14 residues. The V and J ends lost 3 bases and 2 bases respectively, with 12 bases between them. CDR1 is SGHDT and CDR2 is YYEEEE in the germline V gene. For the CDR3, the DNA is TGTGCCAGCAGCTCAATGGGAGTCGCCTACGAGCAGTACTTC. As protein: CASSSMGVAYEQYF.

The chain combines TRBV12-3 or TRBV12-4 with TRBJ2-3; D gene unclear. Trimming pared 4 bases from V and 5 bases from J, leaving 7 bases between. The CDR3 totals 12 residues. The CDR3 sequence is CASSWSRDTQYF. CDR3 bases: TGTGCCAGCAGTTGGTCTAGAGATACGCAGTATTTT.